Here is one T cell receptor (beta chain) with its context. Samples each had at least 5 micrograms of total RNA extracted. The entry originates in a study of blood T cells in healthy people across ages. A sample-barcoded 5' primer and a J-beta primer mix were used in a second PCR of roughly 7 to 11 cycles. TCRdb re-derived calls from the 5' RACE reads in MiXCR, one entry per CDR3 protein. The sample holds 850,000 to 1,100,000 distinct CDR3 sequences; less than 45% are singletons and the top ten take around 14%. The trim removed 1 base at V and 4 bases at J, leaving 2 bases unmatched. Germline CDR1 MGHDK, CDR2 SYGVNS. There are 15 residues in the CDR3.

This clonotype was obtained from a man aged 18-30 years in good health. The sequenced material came from blood. The genes are TRBV25-1 and TRBJ2-1; 9 positions match TRBD1. The CDR3 is CASSEWTGAYNEQFF. CDR3 nucleotide sequence: TGTGCCAGCAGTGAATGGACAGGGGCATACAATGAGCAGTTCTTC.